The 26 T cell receptor beta chains reported below all come from one sample, sequenced in a study of blood T cell repertoires in COVID-19. Produced via immunoSEQ multiplex PCR; TCRdb's table is partial and in-frame only. The data show 170,000 or so clones, with approximately 91% seen just once and approximately 0.56% held by the top ten. Sequenced material: peripheral blood. The receptors derive from a man aged 45-60 years with acute or convalescent COVID-19.

The V and J genes are TRBV28 and TRBJ2-3, with TRBD2 identical over 12 bases. Germline values: CDR1 MDHEN, CDR2 SYDVKM. The CDR3 consists of 17 residues. J gave up 11 bases and V 6 bases, and 18 bases lay outside the gene matches. For the CDR3, the DNA is TGTGCCAGCAGCAAATTCCTAGCGGGAGGGCCGGGAGGGATGCAGTATTTT. Its protein is CASSKFLAGGPGGMQYF.

The rearrangement links TRBV10-3 to TRBJ2-1, with D hard to call. Trimming stripped 3 bases from V and 7 bases from J, with 7 bases between. Germline V lookup: CDR1 ENHRY, CDR2 SYGVKD. The CDR3 runs to 12 residues. CDR3 residues: CAISDRGNEQFF. The CDR3 nucleotides read TGTGCCATCAGTGATCGAGGAAATGAGCAGTTCTTC.

V gene TRBV3-1 (or the pseudogene TRBV3-2) combines with J gene TRBJ2-2; 10 bases are shared with TRBD2. The V segment lost 0 bases and the J segment 12 bases; nucleotides outside the gene matches: 4. The CDR3 is 14 amino acids. Germline V gene lookup returns CDR1 LGHDT and CDR2 YNNKEL (reference sequence). The CDR3 nucleotides are TGTGCCAGCAGCCAAGAAGCGGGGGGGAGGCAGCTGTTTTTT. Translated, it gives CASSQEAGGRQLFF.

This chain uses TRBV30 with TRBJ1-5, with TRBD1 matching 7 bases. Germline V lookup: CDR1 GTSNPN, CDR2 SVGIG (reference sequence). The CDR3 contains 13 residues. Germline trimming cut 5 bases from V and 3 bases from J; bases unmatched to any gene: 4. The CDR3 DNA reads as TGTGCCTGGGCTGGGACAGTCAATCAGCCCCAGCATTTT. Its protein product is CAWAGTVNQPQHF.

This chain links TRBV3-1 (or the pseudogene TRBV3-2) with TRBJ1-4; 12 nucleotides align to TRBD1. J was trimmed by 8 bases and V by 4 bases; bases with no gene match: 8. The CDR3 is 16 residues long. Germline V CDR1 and CDR2: LGHDT, YNNKEL (reference sequence). The CDR3 sequence: CASSLGTGGIWEKLFF. DNA of the CDR3: TGTGCCAGCAGCCTCGGGACAGGGGGCATTTGGGAAAAACTGTTTTTT.

This clone was seen more than once but under ten times. The rearrangement links TRBV12-2 to TRBJ1-5; the D call in the table, TRBD1, was not verified against the DNA. TRBV12-2 represents a pseudogene. There are 15 residues in the CDR3. CDR3: CASRPTQACNQPQHF. CDR3 DNA sequence: TGTGCAAGTCGCCCAACTCAGGCGTGTAATCAGCCCCAGCATTTT.

This clone has only a few counts. This rearrangement joins TRBV30 to TRBJ1-5, with TRBD1 matching over 7 bases. V lost 0 bases and J lost 5; bases outside the gene matches: 4. The CDR3 sequence is 14 residues long. The germline CDR1 and CDR2 sequences are GTSNPN and SVGIG (reference sequence). The CDR3 loop reads CAWSVRQGDQPQHF. The CDR3 nucleotides read TGTGCCTGGAGTGTACGACAGGGCGATCAGCCCCAGCATTTT.

The V and J genes are TRBV18 and TRBJ1-1, with TRBD1 identical over 7 bases. Per the germline V gene, CDR1 is KGHSH and CDR2 is LQKENI. The CDR3 consists of 15 residues. V shed 6 bases, J shed 5 bases, and the junction held 12 bases outside the gene matches. Here the CDR3 reads CASSPNRLQGTEAFF. The CDR3 DNA reads TGTGCCAGCTCCCCCAATCGTCTACAGGGGACTGAAGCTTTCTTT.

The chain has TRBV7-8 and TRBJ2-3; TRBD2 aligns across 9 bases. The J segment lost 2 bases and the V segment lost 4 bases, leaving 4 bases of the junction unmatched. Germline assignment: CDR1 SGHVS and CDR2 FQNEAQ. This CDR3 spans 15 amino acids. CDR3 sequence reads: CASSSLAGFTDTQYF. CDR3 in DNA: TGTGCCAGCAGCTCCCTAGCGGGGTTCACAGATACGCAGTATTTT. Drawing the rest from reference TRBV7-8 and TRBJ2-3, the complete variable domain is GAGVSQSPRYKVAKRGQDVALRCDPISGHVSLFWYQQALGQGPEFLTYFQNEAQLDKSGLPSDRFFAERPEGSVSTLKIQRTQQEDSAVYLCASSSLAGFTDTQYFGPGTRLTVL.

The J gene is TRBJ2-1, the V gene TRBV28; 9 bases agree with TRBD2. The germline CDR1 and CDR2 sequences are MDHEN and SYDVKM. The CDR3 has 14 amino acids. V trimming: 2 bases; J trimming: 6 bases; junction bases outside the gene matches: 2. The CDR3 nucleotides are TGTGCCAGCAGTTTAGGCGGGAGGGCCAATGAGCAGTTCTTC. Protein sequence: CASSLGGRANEQFF.

The gene calls are TRBV7-2 and TRBJ2-6, with D maybe TRBD1 (6 bases). V lost 1 base to trimming and J lost 3 bases, with 16 bases between them. The CDR3 covers 18 residues. Germline CDR1 and CDR2: SGHTA and FQGNSA. The CDR3 sequence is CASSLVGRGVGGANVLTF. CDR3 DNA sequence: TGTGCCAGCAGCTTAGTGGGCAGGGGAGTCGGTGGGGCCAACGTCCTGACTTTC.

J is TRBJ2-1 and V is TRBV5-6; 15 bases line up with TRBD2. The J segment lost 3 bases and the V segment lost 4 bases, leaving 11 bases of the junction unmatched. Germline V gene lookup returns CDR1 SGHDT and CDR2 YYEEEE. The CDR3 length is 19 residues. The CDR3 region is CASSQAGTSGGTRYNEQFF. DNA of the CDR3: TGTGCCAGCAGCCAAGCCGGGACTAGCGGGGGGACCCGCTACAATGAGCAGTTCTTC.

The V and J genes are TRBV10-3 and TRBJ1-2; D perhaps matches TRBD1 (6 bases). The V and J ends lost 2 bases and 4 bases respectively, with 8 bases between them. From germline, CDR1 is ENHRY and CDR2 SYGVKD. The CDR3 totals 13 residues. The chain's CDR3 is CAISEGGLYGYTF. The CDR3 bases are TGTGCCATCAGTGAGGGGGGCCTCTATGGCTACACCTTC.

The chain uses TRBV2 and TRBJ1-1; 8 nucleotides agree with TRBD1. The germline V gene has CDR1 SNHLY and CDR2 FYNNEI. This CDR3 comprises 13 residues. Trimming at V came to 7 bases and at J to 7 bases, leaving 8 bases not matched to a gene. CDR3 protein: CASNRQGYSEAFF. The DNA for the CDR3 is TGTGCCAGCAATCGACAGGGGTACAGTGAAGCTTTCTTT.

This rearrangement joins TRBV6-2 or TRBV6-3 to TRBJ1-2; possibly TRBD1 for D (5 bases). CDR3 length equals 15 residues. The germline CDR1 and CDR2 sequences are MNHEY and SVGEGT. V lost 3 bases, J lost 4 bases, and 15 bases lay in between. The CDR3 is CASSYGQGPFYGYTF. The CDR3 region has the DNA TGTGCCAGCAGTTATGGGCAGGGCCCCTTCTATGGCTACACCTTC.

Remarks on this clone: At one end, the junction sequence differs from germline, possibly due to a read error. V and J are TRBV12-3 or TRBV12-4 and TRBJ1-2, with 8 bases matching TRBD1. The length of the CDR3 is 12 residues. DNA for the CDR3: TGTGCCAGCAGTTCGACAGGGGAGTCCTTCTTCTTC. Translation: CASSSTGESFFF.

The chain uses TRBV5-3 and TRBJ1-1, with TRBD1 identical over 7 bases. TRBV5-3 is filed as an ORF, its function uncertain. With V trimmed by 10 bases and J by 6 bases, 18 bases remained unmatched. The CDR3 consists of 15 residues. This chain's CDR3 is CAGDGRTGQLSEAFF. The CDR3 region has the DNA TGTGCCGGGGACGGTAGGACAGGTCAATTGTCTGAAGCTTTCTTT.

The V and J genes are TRBV21-1 and TRBJ2-5; TRBD2 reflects the table's D call only, with no check against the DNA. TRBV21-1 is an annotated pseudogene. The CDR3 has 13 amino acids. CDR3 protein: CASRAGAEETQYF. The CDR3 region has the DNA TGTGCCAGCAGGGCGGGGGCGGAAGAGACCCAGTACTTC.

This chain joins TRBV18 and TRBJ2-5; D gene ambiguous. Per the germline V gene, CDR1 is KGHSH and CDR2 is LQKENI. V lost 3 bases, J lost 5 bases, and 7 bases lay in between. The CDR3 totals 12 residues. The CDR3 is CASSPQRETQYF. The CDR3 coding sequence is TGTGCCAGCTCACCCCAGAGGGAGACCCAGTACTTC.

The chain employs TRBV15 and TRBJ2-2; possible D gene TRBD2, 5 bases. Germline V gene data show CDR1 as LNHNV and CDR2 as YYDKDF (reference sequence). The V end was cut by 3 bases, the J end by 2 bases, with 7 bases between. This CDR3 has 14 amino acids. The CDR3 bases are TGTGCCACCAGCAGGGACTCCAACACCGGGGAGCTGTTTTTT. Translated: CATSRDSNTGELFF.

The rearrangement links TRBV5-1 to TRBJ1-2, with D maybe TRBD1 (5 bases). This CDR3 contains 13 residues. V lost 0 bases and J 5 bases, leaving 8 bases between the germline ends. The germline gives CDR1 SGHRS, CDR2 YFSETQ. The CDR3 sequence: CASSLGQTYGYTF. DNA of the CDR3: TGCGCCAGCAGCTTGGGACAGACTTATGGCTACACCTTC.

The chain couples TRBV24-1 to TRBJ2-2, with 7 bases that match TRBD2. J lost 6 bases, V lost 6 bases, and 6 bases had no gene match. Germline assignment: CDR1 KGHDR and CDR2 SFDVKD. The CDR3 is 14 residues long. The CDR3 DNA follows: TGTGCCACCAGTTTTGGGACTACTGCCGGGGAGCTGTTTTTT. This translates into CATSFGTTAGELFF.

The rearrangement links TRBV10-3 to TRBJ2-4; perhaps TRBD2 as D (6 bases). Germline V lookup: CDR1 ENHRY, CDR2 SYGVKD. Trimming took 10 bases from V and 0 from J, leaving 13 bases between them. The CDR3 extends over 14 amino acids. For the CDR3, the DNA is TGTGCCACCACGGGAGATTTAGCCAAAAACATTCAGTACTTC. It yields the protein CATTGDLAKNIQYF.

Here the CDR3 reads CAWRPGQGHGYTF. CDR3 DNA sequence: TGTGCCTGGAGACCGGGACAGGGGCATGGCTACACCTTC. V usage is TRBV30 and J usage is TRBJ1-2; 10 nucleotides match TRBD1. V lost 3 bases and J lost 6; bases outside the gene matches: 4. This CDR3 spans 13 amino acids. Germline CDR1 is GTSNPN and CDR2 is SVGIG (reference sequence). The full variable domain, in which reference TRBV30 and TRBJ1-2 provide the parts outside the CDR3, is SQTIHQWPATLVQPVGSPLSLECTVEGTSNPNLYWYRQAAGRGLQLLFYSVGIGQISSEVPQNLSASRPQDRQFILSSKKLLLSDSGFYLCAWRPGQGHGYTFGSGTRLTVV.

The chain employs TRBV28 and TRBJ1-5; the match to TRBD1 covers 7 bases. Germline V lookup: CDR1 MDHEN, CDR2 SYDVKM. Trimming cost V 5 bases and J 7 bases; bases outside gene matches: 8. This CDR3 is 14 amino acids long. CDR3 DNA sequence: TGTGCCAGCAGTAGAGGACAGGTCAGGCAGCCCCAGCATTTT. Amino acids: CASSRGQVRQPQHF.

This clone was recorded a few times. The chain employs TRBV5-1 and TRBJ1-4, with D possibly matching TRBD1 (6 bases). V lost 6 bases, J lost 6 bases, and 24 bases lay in between. The CDR3 extends over 17 amino acids. Germline lookup yields CDR1 SGHRS and CDR2 YFSETQ. CDR3 residues: CASTRGQSPGAYEKLFF. In DNA, the CDR3 is TGCGCCAGCACCCGGGGTCAAAGTCCAGGGGCGTATGAAAAACTGTTTTTT. Drawing the rest from reference TRBV5-1 and TRBJ1-4, the complete variable domain is KAGVTQTPRYLIKTRGQQVTLSCSPISGHRSVSWYQQTPGQGLQFLFEYFSETQRNKGNFPGRFSGRQFSNSRSEMNVSTLELGDSALYLCASTRGQSPGAYEKLFFGSGTQLSVL.